The sequence of this T cell receptor (beta chain) was determined in a study of early T cells in non-severe SARS-CoV-2 infection. Study overall: Investigators sequenced bulk RNA drawn from unsorted whole blood, and chains remained unpaired.

V was trimmed by 5 bases and J by 12 bases, leaving 17 bases between them. The CDR3 is made up of 12 amino acids. Germline V lookup: CDR1 GTSNPN, CDR2 SVGIG (reference sequence). To note about this clonotype: No antigen is known for it.

Points from the study as a whole: There was a bias toward anti-spike CD8 responses in VDJdb matching, which missed private and CD4 specificities.

Unique molecular identifier tags were affixed to discrete cDNA molecules. TCRdb used MiXCR to reprocess the 5' RACE reads, holding one entry per CDR3 protein. The sample consists of about 59,000 distinct CDR3 sequences, around 13% of them appearing once. The sample here was whole blood, taken at baseline. The J gene is TRBJ2-1, the V gene TRBV30; D is perhaps TRBD2 (6 bases). The sequence was obtained from an adult who was a healthcare worker with PCR-confirmed SARS-CoV-2 infection or an uninfected control (not recorded which). Here the CDR3 reads CAWDMGGTGQFF. CDR3 sequence (DNA): TGTGCCTGGGATATGGGCGGGACCGGGCAGTTCTTC.